This paragraph reports one TCR beta chain. The data originate from a study of CD8 T cells in Susac syndrome. Sequencing of TCR beta, carried out with a high-throughput approach, was applied to CD8+ and CD4+ T cells from the blood. Isolation of CD8+ and CD4+ T cells was performed negatively, whereas enrichment of TEMRA cells was done by FACS. Trimming left V 4 bases short and J 6 bases short, with 18 bases between. Germline V CDR1 and CDR2: MNHEY, SVGEGT. The CDR3 is 15 amino acids. RNA, at roughly 0.45 to 1 ug, was reverse transcribed with random hexamers. TCRdb recomputed calls from the immunoSEQ multiplex PCR reads with MiXCR, one row per CDR3 protein. The sample carries over 95,000 distinct CDR3 sequences, around 90% recorded once.

The V call is TRBV6-2 or TRBV6-3, the J call TRBJ1-1, with TRBD1 as a possible D gene (5 bases). Sequenced input: CD4+ T cells from PBMCs. This TCR derives from a human donor in good health. CDR3 sequence: CASSWVRIEGAEAFF. In nucleotides, the CDR3 is TGTGCCAGCAGTTGGGTACGAATTGAAGGGGCTGAAGCTTTCTTT.